A single sample is the source of the 32 T cell receptor beta chains below, sequenced in a study of shared clonotypes between healthy human individuals. Data came from immunoSEQ multiplex PCR; TCRdb stores just in-frame clones and leaves some out. The sample carries about 450,000 clones, roughly 77% recorded once. Material for sequencing was PBMCs. The receptors shown here come from a middle-aged woman in good health. Some clones in this sample may be carry-over from other donors' samples.

The CDR3 here is CAISGQGEETQYF. CDR3 bases: TGTGCCATCAGTGGACAGGGGGAAGAGACCCAGTACTTC. This chain links TRBV10-3 with TRBJ2-5; 9 positions agree with TRBD1. This CDR3 comprises 13 residues. The ends lost 4 bases at V and 3 bases at J; junction bases unmatched: 0. The germline CDR1 and CDR2 sequences are ENHRY and SYGVKD.

The V gene is TRBV7-8, the J gene TRBJ2-7; 9 bases agree with TRBD1. Germline lookup yields CDR1 SGHVS and CDR2 FQNEAQ. This CDR3 is 15 amino acids long. With 4 bases clipped from V and 7 bases from J, the junction kept 11 bases outside the gene matches. For the CDR3, the DNA is TGTGCCAGCAGCTGGAGGGACAGGGCTGGCGGGGAGCAGTACTTC. Protein sequence: CASSWRDRAGGEQYF.

The J gene is TRBJ2-1, the V gene TRBV27, with a possible D match to TRBD1 (5 bases). The CDR3 has 15 amino acids. V gave up 0 bases and J gave up 8 bases, with 14 bases separating them. Germline values: CDR1 MNHEY, CDR2 SMNVEV (reference sequence). CDR3 protein: CASSLSAGWEDEQFF. The DNA of the CDR3 is TGTGCCAGCAGTTTATCAGCAGGGTGGGAAGATGAGCAGTTCTTC.

This clone has only one observation. The chain uses TRBV7-9 and TRBJ2-1, with D unclear. The CDR3 runs to 15 residues. V was shortened by 6 bases and J by 2 bases, with 14 bases between the two germline ends. The germline CDR1 and CDR2 sequences are SEHNR and FQNEAQ (reference sequence). CDR3 region: CASSPREEPYNEQFF. The DNA for the CDR3 is TGTGCCAGCAGTCCCCGTGAAGAGCCCTACAATGAGCAGTTCTTC.

The chain recombines TRBV15 with TRBJ1-3; D is perhaps TRBD1 (5 bases). CDR1 is LNHNV, CDR2 YYDKDF, per germline (reference sequence). Trimming removed 0 bases at V and 4 bases at J, with 13 bases between. The CDR3 loop spans 16 amino acids. CDR3 DNA sequence: TGTGCCACCAGCAGAGATATCGGGACCTGGGGAAACACCATATATTTT. Protein sequence: CATSRDIGTWGNTIYF.

The CDR3 region has the DNA TGTGCCAGCAGCTCCAGGTCGGGGTACGATGAGCAGTTCTTC. This encodes CASSSRSGYDEQFF. The V and J genes are TRBV7-2 and TRBJ2-1; perhaps TRBD2 as D (5 bases). The V end lost 4 bases, the J end lost 8 bases, and 15 bases lay between the germline ends. Germline V lookup: CDR1 SGHTA, CDR2 FQGNSA. CDR3 length: 14 amino acids.

In its sample, this clone was seen many times. The chain combines TRBV6-5 with TRBJ2-2, with D possibly matching TRBD2 (6 bases). The CDR3 length is 15 residues. Germline V gene data show CDR1 as MNHEY and CDR2 as SVGAGI. V was pared by 6 bases and J by 4 bases, with 15 bases between. CDR3 in DNA: TGTGCCAGCAGGGAGGGGAGTGTGGTCACCGGGGAGCTGTTTTTT. Its protein is CASREGSVVTGELFF.

The chain links TRBV7-6 to TRBJ1-1; D is undetermined. CDR1 and CDR2 (germline): SGHVS, FNYEAQ. This CDR3 comprises 17 residues. V was trimmed by 4 bases and J by 1 base, leaving 19 bases between them. CDR3: CASSSARARNQNTEAFF. CDR3 sequence (DNA): TGTGCCAGCAGCTCCGCCCGGGCGAGGAATCAGAACACTGAAGCTTTCTTT.

V usage is TRBV14 and J usage is TRBJ1-4; a possible D gene is TRBD1 (5 bases). Trimming removed 1 base at V and 7 bases at J, with 13 bases between. Germline CDR1 SGHDN, CDR2 FVKESK. The CDR3 contains 15 residues. The CDR3 is CASSQVGQGGEKLFF. CDR3 DNA: TGTGCCAGCAGCCAAGTCGGGCAGGGCGGTGAAAAACTGTTTTTT.

The V gene is TRBV28, the J gene TRBJ2-3; tentatively, D is TRBD2 (7 bases). There are 16 residues in the CDR3. Germline values: CDR1 MDHEN, CDR2 SYDVKM. V lost 4 bases and J lost 7, with 21 bases in between. The CDR3 nucleotides are TGTGCCAGCAGTTCACCGGGCGGGGGCCTCGTTCATACGCAGTATTTT. Encoded protein: CASSSPGGGLVHTQYF.

Regarding this clone: Different DNA sequences within this sample yield the same CDR3. The chain combines TRBV11-2 with TRBJ2-3; D is unresolved. In germline, CDR1 is SGHAT, CDR2 FQNNGV. This CDR3 region has 13 residues. V lost 5 bases and J lost 2, with 8 bases in between. DNA for the CDR3: TGTGCCAGCAGCCTTGCGCCCACAGATACGCAGTATTTT. Protein product: CASSLAPTDTQYF.

The chain links TRBV5-8 to TRBJ1-2; D is possibly TRBD1 (5 bases). Trimming took 0 bases from V and 5 from J, leaving 11 bases between them. The CDR3 length is 14 residues. Germline lookup yields CDR1 SGHTS and CDR2 YDEGEE. In DNA, the CDR3 is TGTGCCAGCAGCTTGGCAGGGAAGGCATATGGCTACACCTTC. This encodes CASSLAGKAYGYTF. The complete variable domain, with remaining parts taken from reference TRBV5-8 and TRBJ1-2, reads EAGVTQSPTHLIKTRGQQATLRCSPISGHTSVYWYQQALGLGLQFLLWYDEGEERNRGNFPPRFSGRQFPNYSSELNVNALELEDSALYLCASSLAGKAYGYTFGSGTRLTVV.

The gene calls are TRBV29-1 and TRBJ2-7; D unclear. The CDR3 spans 12 residues. Trimming left V 6 bases short and J 2 bases short, with 11 bases between. Germline V lookup: CDR1 SQVTM, CDR2 ANQGSEA. The CDR3 nucleotides are TGCAGCGTCGCTCATGGCCCCTACGAGCAGTACTTC. Amino acid sequence: CSVAHGPYEQYF.

The chain combines TRBV30 with TRBJ1-5; D might be TRBD1 (5 bases). With 3 bases removed from V and 7 bases from J, the gap between germline ends came to 16 bases. CDR1 is GTSNPN, CDR2 SVGIG, per germline (reference sequence). This CDR3 is 14 amino acids long. Here the CDR3 reads CAWSGRLGRQPQHF. DNA of the CDR3: TGTGCCTGGAGCGGACGACTGGGGCGACAGCCCCAGCATTTT.

The rearrangement uses TRBV28 and TRBJ2-4, with D possibly TRBD2 on 7 matching bases. CDR3 size: 15 residues. V dropped 5 bases and J dropped 5 bases, with 16 bases sitting between them. Germline CDR1 MDHEN, CDR2 SYDVKM. CDR3 nucleotides: TGTGCCAGCAGTCGCCTCACGGGGGGCGAAAACATTCAGTACTTC. Protein: CASSRLTGGENIQYF.

This clone was detected only a few times. In DNA form, the CDR3 reads TGTGCCTGGAGTTGGAGCTCTGGAAACACCATATATTTT. Translation: CAWSWSSGNTIYF. The V and J genes are TRBV30 and TRBJ1-3; D is uncertain. This CDR3 contains 13 residues. The V gene's germline CDR1 is GTSNPN and CDR2 SVGIG (reference sequence). The V end was cut by 2 bases, the J end by 0 bases, with 5 bases between. The full variable domain, its missing parts supplied by reference TRBV30 and TRBJ1-3, is SQTIHQWPATLVQPVGSPLSLECTVEGTSNPNLYWYRQAAGRGLQLLFYSVGIGQISSEVPQNLSASRPQDRQFILSSKKLLLSDSGFYLCAWSWSSGNTIYFGEGSWLTVV.

The genes are TRBV7-3 and TRBJ2-7; D perhaps matches TRBD1 (5 bases). Looked up from germline, CDR1 is SGHTA and CDR2 is FQGTGA. V dropped 5 bases and J dropped 4 bases, with 12 bases sitting between them. The CDR3 spans 13 residues. CDR3 nucleotides: TGTGCCAGCAGCCTTGGGGCTGAGTACGAGCAGTACTTC. Translated: CASSLGAEYEQYF. Together with reference TRBV7-3 and TRBJ2-7, the CDR3 gives the full variable domain: GAGVSQTPSNKVTEKGKYVELRCDPISGHTALYWYRQSLGQGPEFLIYFQGTGAADDSGLPNDRFFAVRPEGSVSTLKIQRTERGDSAVYLCASSLGAEYEQYFGPGTRLTVT.

The chain has TRBV5-1 and TRBJ1-4; 10 bases are shared with TRBD1. Germline CDR1 is SGHRS and CDR2 is YFSETQ. CDR3 length equals 14 residues. V lost 5 bases, J lost 10 bases, and 8 bases stayed unmatched. The CDR3 protein is CASRPGQGNGKLFF. For the CDR3, the DNA is TGCGCCAGCAGGCCGGGACAGGGGAACGGAAAACTGTTTTTT.

The chain is built from TRBV19 and TRBJ1-2; possibly TRBD1 for D (6 bases). This CDR3 contains 15 residues. The germline V gene has CDR1 LNHDA and CDR2 SQIVND (reference sequence). Trimming shortened V by 7 bases and J by 3 bases, and 18 bases separated the two germline ends. As DNA, the CDR3 is TGTGCCAGTACCTCCCCCCCAGGGGAGGACTATGGCTACACCTTC. It specifies CASTSPPGEDYGYTF.

The rearrangement uses TRBV19 and TRBJ2-5, with D unresolved. Germline CDR1 and CDR2: LNHDA and SQIVND (reference sequence). The V gene lost 9 bases and the J gene lost 1 base, with 24 bases spanning the gap. The CDR3 runs to 17 residues. The chain's CDR3 is CARLPTRTAVGQETQYF. DNA of the CDR3: TGTGCCAGACTTCCCACCCGGACGGCGGTAGGCCAAGAGACCCAGTACTTC.

This clone has more than one count but fewer than ten. V usage is TRBV18 and J usage is TRBJ2-3; 14 positions match TRBD2. This CDR3 spans 17 amino acids. Germline values: CDR1 KGHSH, CDR2 LQKENI. Losses at the gene ends were 3 bases for V and 1 base for J; bases not matched to a gene: 3. The CDR3 here is CASSPGTSGSGTDTQYF. The CDR3 DNA follows: TGTGCCAGCTCACCCGGGACTAGCGGGAGTGGCACAGATACGCAGTATTTT.

The sample holds a few counts of this clone. V is TRBV9 and J is TRBJ1-5; 7 nucleotides line up with TRBD1. The length of the CDR3 is 14 residues. Germline V gene data show CDR1 as SGDLS and CDR2 as YYNGEE. DNA for the CDR3: TGTGCTAACGTTAGGGGGCCCGGCAATCAGCCCCAGCATTTT. Translating it yields CANVRGPGNQPQHF.

The chain has TRBV15 and TRBJ2-2; the match to TRBD1 covers 8 bases. CDR1 and CDR2 from the germline V gene are LNHNV and YYDKDF (reference sequence). Unmatched junction bases numbered 4, after V lost 8 bases and J lost 5 bases. CDR3 size: 13 residues. This CDR3 is CATETGVTGELFF. In nucleotides, the CDR3 is TGTGCCACCGAGACAGGGGTAACCGGGGAGCTGTTTTTT.

Worth noting for this clone: No DNA is shown, since the ends of the CDR3 on it are uncertain; the CDR3 is the one TCRdb lists. Other DNA variants within this sample encode the same CDR3. The chain couples TRBV18 to TRBJ1-1. The CDR3 spans 16 amino acids, including both terminal residues. The germline CDR1 and CDR2 sequences are KGHSH and LQKENI. The CDR3 region is CASSPFGGGTNTEAFF.

This CDR3 reads CASSLDWHSANTGELFF. CDR3 DNA: TGTGCCAGCAGCTTAGATTGGCACAGCGCGAACACCGGGGAGCTGTTTTTT. The J gene is TRBJ2-2, the V gene TRBV11-3; D gene ambiguous. Germline values: CDR1 SGHNT, CDR2 YENEEA. The CDR3 sequence is 17 residues long. V was cut by 0 bases and J by 0 bases, with 11 bases left in between.

This clone showed up just once. The V gene is TRBV4-2, the J gene TRBJ2-7, with 11 nucleotides matching TRBD2. Germline values: CDR1 LGHNA, CDR2 YNFKEQ. There are 17 residues in the CDR3. The V gene end was trimmed by 1 base and the J gene end by 0 bases; junction bases not matched to a gene: 5. CDR3 amino acids: CASSQASTSGVSYEQYF. In DNA form, the CDR3 reads TGTGCCAGCAGCCAAGCTTCGACTAGCGGGGTCTCCTACGAGCAGTACTTC.

This clone has only a few counts. The J gene is TRBJ2-1, the V gene TRBV29-1; 11 bases line up with TRBD1. V gave up 1 base and J gave up 4 bases; unmatched junction bases: 6. This CDR3 spans 16 amino acids. The germline CDR1 and CDR2 sequences are SQVTM and ANQGSEA. CDR3 sequence: CSVEGTGQGEYNEQFF. CDR3 DNA: TGCAGCGTTGAAGGAACGGGACAGGGGGAATACAATGAGCAGTTCTTC.

About this clone: Other DNA sequences in the same sample also yield this CDR3. V is TRBV7-6 and J is TRBJ2-7; TRBD2 matches 7 bases. Trimming took 0 bases from V and 6 from J; bases not matched to a gene: 2. The CDR3 spans 13 residues. Per the germline V gene, CDR1 is SGHVS and CDR2 is FNYEAQ. CDR3 DNA sequence: TGTGCCAGCAGCTTAGCGGGAGGGAGCGAGCAGTACTTC. Amino acids: CASSLAGGSEQYF.

This clone appeared a single time. The rearrangement links TRBV4-3 to TRBJ2-1; 13 bases match TRBD2. Germline lookup yields CDR1 LGHNA and CDR2 YSLEER. V gave up 1 base and J gave up 5 bases; unmatched junction bases: 5. This CDR3 has 17 residues. CDR3 DNA: TGCGCCAGCAGCCAAGGACCTGGACTAGCGGGAGACAATGAGCAGTTCTTC. Translating gives CASSQGPGLAGDNEQFF.

Notes on this clone: The same CDR3 arises from other DNA sequences in this sample as well. The chain joins TRBV5-8 to TRBJ2-3; 12 nucleotides agree with TRBD2. Germline V gene sequence: CDR1 SGHTS, CDR2 YDEGEE. V lost 0 bases, J lost 5 bases, and 1 base stayed unmatched. CDR3 length equals 15 residues. The CDR3 bases are TGTGCCAGCAGCTTGGGACTAGCGGGAGTAGATACGCAGTATTTT. It is translated as CASSLGLAGVDTQYF.

This chain connects TRBV30 to TRBJ2-2, with TRBD1 identical over 9 bases. This CDR3 has 14 amino acids. V shed 2 bases, J shed 6 bases, and the junction held 4 bases outside the gene matches. The germline CDR1 and CDR2 sequences are GTSNPN and SVGIG (reference sequence). The CDR3 reads CAWSHRGRPGELFF. In nucleotides, the CDR3 is TGTGCCTGGAGTCACAGGGGGCGCCCCGGGGAGCTGTTTTTT. The full variable domain, completed using reference TRBV30 and TRBJ2-2, is SQTIHQWPATLVQPVGSPLSLECTVEGTSNPNLYWYRQAAGRGLQLLFYSVGIGQISSEVPQNLSASRPQDRQFILSSKKLLLSDSGFYLCAWSHRGRPGELFFGEGSRLTVL.

The V call is TRBV7-9, the J call TRBJ2-1; tentatively, D is TRBD2 (6 bases). The CDR3 is 14 residues long. Trimming took off 1 base at V and 9 bases at J, with 13 bases between the two ends. The germline V gene encodes CDR1 SEHNR and CDR2 FQNEAQ (reference sequence). The CDR3 sequence is CASSLVRESFEQFF. The CDR3 DNA follows: TGTGCCAGCAGCTTAGTACGGGAGTCTTTTGAGCAGTTCTTC. Based on the CDR3 plus reference TRBV7-9 and TRBJ2-1, the full variable domain is DTGVSQNPRHKITKRGQNVTFRCDPISEHNRLYWYRQTLGQGPEFLTYFQNEAQLEKSRLLSDRFSAERPKGSFSTLEIQRTEQGDSAMYLCASSLVRESFEQFFGPGTRLTVL.